Listed below are T cell receptor beta chains from one sample, sequenced in a study of regulatory T cells in long-lasting Graves disease. TCRdb used MiXCR to reprocess the multiplex PCR reads, holding one entry per CDR3 protein. The profile shows under 500,000 distinct CDR3 sequences, less than 25% of them singletons. Sequenced here: peripheral blood mononuclear cells (PBMCs), sampled when the disease was refractory, from a patient treated with antithyroid drugs. These receptors were obtained from a female donor with Graves disease. The CDR3 runs from the conserved cysteine through the conserved F or W. The D gene is left open where the match is weak. Expanded clones get a size class; other rows say once, few or many, or leave the size out.

cdr3_aa: CASSQTSGYSYEQYF
d_call: TRBD2
clone_size: many
v_call: TRBV14

cdr3_aa: CASSLGGGRGYTF
d_call: -
clone_size: many
v_call: TRBV27

cdr3_aa: CATSTLDQDSTYEQYF
d_call: -
clone_size: few
v_call: TRBV15

cdr3_aa: CASSPNRVTGELFF
d_call: -
clone_size: -
v_call: TRBV11-2

cdr3_aa: CSALNTGTQNTEAFF
d_call: -
clone_size: many
v_call: TRBV20-1

cdr3_aa: CAWSAPTSYTGELFF
d_call: -
clone_size: few
v_call: TRBV30

cdr3_aa: CASSPPRGLGASGELFF
d_call: -
clone_size: -
v_call: TRBV5-4

cdr3_aa: CASSGTGTWTNEKLFF
d_call: TRBD1
clone_size: few
v_call: TRBV7-4

cdr3_aa: CASSIHAGNTIYF
d_call: -
clone_size: few
v_call: TRBV19

cdr3_aa: CASSLGGGISEAFF
d_call: -
clone_size: many
v_call: TRBV28

cdr3_aa: CASSLWADQGMLSEAFF
d_call: -
clone_size: few
v_call: TRBV5-1

cdr3_aa: CAISEGLAGGSGELFF
d_call: TRBD2
clone_size: -
v_call: TRBV10-3

cdr3_aa: CASSAIGSVQAQYF
d_call: -
clone_size: -
v_call: TRBV7-2

cdr3_aa: CSARRRDLNEQYF
d_call: -
clone_size: few
v_call: TRBV20-1

cdr3_aa: CATRMGANVLTF
d_call: -
clone_size: many
v_call: TRBV6-1

cdr3_aa: CSVLREGGYGYTF
d_call: -
clone_size: few
v_call: TRBV29-1

cdr3_aa: CASSGDRPQETQYF
d_call: TRBD1
clone_size: -
v_call: TRBV2

cdr3_aa: CASSYRGRDTEAFF
d_call: TRBD1
clone_size: many
v_call: TRBV12-3/TRBV12-4

cdr3_aa: CAISESTGEKLFF
d_call: -
clone_size: many
v_call: TRBV10-3

cdr3_aa: CSARRDRGQPQHF
d_call: TRBD1
clone_size: many
v_call: TRBV20-1

cdr3_aa: CASSQKGGINEQYF
d_call: -
clone_size: -
v_call: TRBV3-1